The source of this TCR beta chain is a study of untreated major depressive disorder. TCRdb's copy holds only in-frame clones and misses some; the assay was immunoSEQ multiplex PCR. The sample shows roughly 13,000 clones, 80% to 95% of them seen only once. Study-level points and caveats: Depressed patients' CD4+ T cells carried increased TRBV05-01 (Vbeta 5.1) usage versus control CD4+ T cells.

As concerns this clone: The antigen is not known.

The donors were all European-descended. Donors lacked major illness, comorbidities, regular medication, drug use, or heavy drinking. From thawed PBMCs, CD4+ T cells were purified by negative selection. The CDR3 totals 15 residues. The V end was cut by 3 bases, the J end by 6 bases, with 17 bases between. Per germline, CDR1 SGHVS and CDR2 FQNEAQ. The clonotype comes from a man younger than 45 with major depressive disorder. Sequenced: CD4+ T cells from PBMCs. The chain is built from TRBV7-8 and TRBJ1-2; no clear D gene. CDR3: CASSLAGRGMNGYTF. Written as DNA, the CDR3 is TGTGCCAGCAGCTTGGCGGGAAGAGGGATGAATGGCTACACCTTC.